This T cell receptor (beta chain) originates from a study of T cell changes during pregnancy in multiple sclerosis (dated 2019 in TCRdb). About the full investigation: The study examined how the T cell repertoire changed over the course of pregnancy in women with multiple sclerosis.

Receptor libraries were prepared by the immunoSEQ multiplex PCR assay. TCRdb took this table from immuneACCESS and kept in-frame rearrangements with V and J called. Such tables lack part of the clones; where checked against another copy, unresolved V genes explain under half of the gap, and the rest is unexplained. The sample data list about 68,000 clones, and roughly nine tenths of these were observed just once. In total, the top ten clones hold more than 0.75% of the sample. In the case of this clone: There is no known antigen for this receptor. Base qualities are not provided; no much larger clone lies one nucleotide away.

Counted from cysteine to phenylalanine, this CDR3 has 13 amino acids. Only the CDR3 region is kept as DNA, spanning 39 bases read in frame from base 1. The germline V end is reduced by 5 bases and the J end by 7 bases; junction bases left unmatched: 7. The germline V gene specifies SGHVS as CDR1 and FQNEAQ as CDR2. The chain links TRBV7-8 with TRBJ2-7; 8 of the junction bases match TRBD2. This sequence was found in a female donor with multiple sclerosis, enrolled in a pregnancy study. The specimen comprised peripheral blood, sampled in the second trimester of pregnancy. The CDR3 protein: CASSPVRGGEQYF. The sequenced DNA is TGTGCCAGCAGCCCAGTCCGGGGGGGAGAGCAGTACTTC. The variable domain in full, with residues beyond the CDR3 obtained from the reference TRBV7-8 and TRBJ2-7 genes, is GAGVSQSPRYKVAKRGQDVALRCDPISGHVSLFWYQQALGQGPEFLTYFQNEAQLDKSGLPSDRFFAERPEGSVSTLKIQRTQQEDSAVYLCASSPVRGGEQYFGPGTRLTVT.